This T cell receptor beta chain was found in a study of cytomegalovirus exposure and HLA in healthy donors. 13 Jbeta primers and 60 Vbeta primers were used for the PCR. Assay: immunoSEQ multiplex PCR; the TCRdb copy retains only in-frame clones and omits some. This sample has under 150,000 clones, with approximately 80% found just once. The V gene end was trimmed by 5 bases and the J gene end by 3 bases; junction bases not matched to a gene: 3. Germline V CDR1 and CDR2: SNHLY, FYNNEI. The CDR3 consists of 15 residues. The donors comprised healthy bone marrow donors. The sample taken for sequencing was PBMCs. The rearrangement joins TRBV2 to TRBJ2-1; 11 nucleotides match TRBD2. The sequence was collected from a male donor in good health and CMV-seropositive. The CDR3 loop reads CASSQGLADYNEQFF. Here the CDR3 DNA reads TGTGCCAGCAGTCAGGGACTAGCGGACTACAATGAGCAGTTCTTC.